This note documents a single T cell receptor beta chain sequence. Generated by immunoSEQ multiplex PCR, the TCRdb table keeps only in-frame clones and is missing some. This table holds fewer than 110,000 clones, 85% to 95% found once. The data originate from a study of blood T cell repertoires in COVID-19. For the study at large: Whether acute or convalescent, the COVID-19 samples came from the United States, Italy and Spain. T cells, B-cell-depleted T cells, or PBMCs supplied cDNA or gDNA.

This CDR3 comprises 17 residues. CDR1 and CDR2 (germline): MGHRA, YSYEKL. Trimming at V came to 0 bases and at J to 0 bases, leaving 6 bases not matched to a gene. The source of this sequence is a man in his forties or fifties with active COVID-19. J is TRBJ1-1 and V is TRBV4-1; 8 bases match TRBD1. The material sequenced was peripheral blood. Here the CDR3 reads CASSQEEQGVMNTEAFF. CDR3 bases: TGCGCCAGCAGCCAAGAGGAACAGGGGGTGATGAACACTGAAGCTTTCTTT.